A selection of T cell receptor beta chains follows, all from one sample in a study of CD8+ T cells in alopecia areata. Repertoires were generated with immunoSEQ multiplex PCR, while TCRdb's copy carries only in-frame clones and drops some. There are around 140,000 clones in the sample; more than 85% occur only once, and 13% lies in the top ten. The sample in question was CD8+ T cells sorted from blood, obtained at week 4, from a patient treated with tofacitinib. Source of these receptors: a human donor with alopecia areata. The CDR3 runs from the conserved cysteine through the conserved F or W. Fields, in order: clone size, V gene, J gene, D gene, CDR3 DNA, CDR3 protein. A D gene is named only where the DNA matches it firmly. For some rows the clone size is stated as once, few or many, or as a class when expanded; others skip it.

clone size: -
V gene: TRBV27
J gene: TRBJ1-5
D gene: TRBD1
CDR3 DNA: TGTGCCAGCAGTGACAGGGATTATAACAATCAGCCCCAGCATTTT
CDR3 protein: CASSDRDYNNQPQHF

clone size: -
V gene: TRBV29-1
J gene: TRBJ2-1
D gene: TRBD2
CDR3 DNA: TGCAGCGTTGAAGTCCCGGGACTACTCAATGAGCAGTTCTTC
CDR3 protein: CSVEVPGLLNEQFF

clone size: -
V gene: TRBV6-5
J gene: TRBJ1-2
D gene: TRBD1
CDR3 DNA: TGTGCCAGCAGTTACGGGGGACAGGGGTATGGCTACACCTTC
CDR3 protein: CASSYGGQGYGYTF

clone size: -
V gene: TRBV5-6
J gene: TRBJ1-1
D gene: -
CDR3 DNA: TGTGCCAGCAGCTTGGTAGGGGATGGTACCGCTTTCTTT
CDR3 protein: CASSLVGDGTAFF

clone size: few
V gene: TRBV2
J gene: TRBJ2-7
D gene: TRBD1
CDR3 DNA: TGTGCCAGCAGGGGGACAGGGGACTACGAGCAGTACTTC
CDR3 protein: CASRGTGDYEQYF

clone size: -
V gene: TRBV19
J gene: TRBJ1-1
D gene: TRBD1
CDR3 DNA: TGTGCCAGTAGTATTGCAGGGGGTATGCGTGAAGCTTTCTTT
CDR3 protein: CASSIAGGMREAFF

clone size: -
V gene: TRBV6-5
J gene: TRBJ2-7
D gene: TRBD1
CDR3 DNA: TGTGCCAGCAGTTACTCGCAGGGGGCCTACGAGCAGTACTTC
CDR3 protein: CASSYSQGAYEQYF

clone size: -
V gene: TRBV9
J gene: TRBJ2-7
D gene: -
CDR3 DNA: TGTGCCAGCAGCACACAGGGCCTTTCCTACGAGCAGTACTTC
CDR3 protein: CASSTQGLSYEQYF

clone size: -
V gene: TRBV7-9
J gene: TRBJ2-7
D gene: -
CDR3 DNA: TGTGCCAGCAGCGCCGGGGGTGGCGAGCAGTACTTC
CDR3 protein: CASSAGGGEQYF

clone size: -
V gene: TRBV9
J gene: TRBJ1-2
D gene: -
CDR3 DNA: TGTGCCAGCAGCGTACCCAACTATGGCGGCTACACCTTC
CDR3 protein: CASSVPNYGGYTF

clone size: once
V gene: TRBV6-1
J gene: TRBJ1-2
D gene: TRBD1
CDR3 DNA: TGTGCCAGCAACTACGACAGGGGAGGCTATGGCTACACCTTC
CDR3 protein: CASNYDRGGYGYTF

clone size: -
V gene: TRBV30
J gene: TRBJ2-7
D gene: TRBD2
CDR3 DNA: TGTGCCTGTCATCGACTAGCGGGAGTTCGGGGCCCCGAGCAGTACTTC
CDR3 protein: CACHRLAGVRGPEQYF

clone size: -
V gene: TRBV28
J gene: TRBJ2-7
D gene: -
CDR3 DNA: TGTGCCAGCAGTTTCGGGCAGGACTACGAGCAGTACTTC
CDR3 protein: CASSFGQDYEQYF

clone size: -
V gene: TRBV29-1
J gene: TRBJ2-1
D gene: TRBD2
CDR3 DNA: TGCAGCGCCGGGGGGGGCGCCTACAATGAGCAGTTCTTC
CDR3 protein: CSAGGGAYNEQFF

clone size: -
V gene: TRBV9
J gene: TRBJ2-1
D gene: -
CDR3 DNA: TGTGCCAGCAGCGGAATAAGCTCCTACAATGAGCAGTTCTTC
CDR3 protein: CASSGISSYNEQFF

clone size: -
V gene: TRBV19
J gene: TRBJ2-7
D gene: -
CDR3 DNA: TGTGCCAGTAGTATAGATGGGGCAGAGCAGTACTTC
CDR3 protein: CASSIDGAEQYF

clone size: -
V gene: TRBV29-1
J gene: TRBJ2-7
D gene: -
CDR3 DNA: TGCAGCGTTGATGACCGAAACGAGCAGTACTTC
CDR3 protein: CSVDDRNEQYF

clone size: -
V gene: TRBV4-1
J gene: TRBJ1-5
D gene: -
CDR3 DNA: TGCGCCAGCAGCCCCCGCAGGGTTAGCAATCAGCCCCAGCATTTT
CDR3 protein: CASSPRRVSNQPQHF

clone size: -
V gene: TRBV27
J gene: TRBJ1-2
D gene: -
CDR3 DNA: TGTGCCAGCAGTCCCGGGCCCCGGGCCTATGGCTACACCTTC
CDR3 protein: CASSPGPRAYGYTF

clone size: -
V gene: TRBV29-1
J gene: TRBJ2-1
D gene: -
CDR3 DNA: TGCAGCGGAGGCGGGCAGTTCTTC
CDR3 protein: CSGGGQFF

clone size: -
V gene: TRBV5-6
J gene: TRBJ2-7
D gene: -
CDR3 DNA: TGTGCCAGCACCGAGCGGACAGTGCGGCCCTACTACGAGCAGTACTTC
CDR3 protein: CASTERTVRPYYEQYF

clone size: -
V gene: TRBV11-2
J gene: TRBJ2-7
D gene: -
CDR3 DNA: TGTGCCAGCAGTTACGGTGGAAGTTCCTACGAGCAGTACTTC
CDR3 protein: CASSYGGSSYEQYF

clone size: -
V gene: TRBV5-6
J gene: TRBJ2-7
D gene: -
CDR3 DNA: TGTGCCAGCAGCCCCGGGACCTCCGAGCAGTACTTC
CDR3 protein: CASSPGTSEQYF

clone size: -
V gene: TRBV29-1
J gene: TRBJ1-1
D gene: -
CDR3 DNA: TGCAGCGCACACCAGAACACTGAAGCTTTCTTT
CDR3 protein: CSAHQNTEAFF

clone size: -
V gene: TRBV30
J gene: TRBJ2-1
D gene: TRBD1
CDR3 DNA: TGTGCCTGGAGCCCTCCCTACAGGGGCGGCAATGAGCAGTTCTTC
CDR3 protein: CAWSPPYRGGNEQFF

clone size: -
V gene: TRBV23-1
J gene: TRBJ1-1
D gene: -
CDR3 DNA: TGCGCCAGCAGTTTGACCCCACTACAGGGGAACACTGAAGCTTTCTTT
CDR3 protein: CASSLTPLQGNTEAFF

clone size: -
V gene: TRBV7-9
J gene: TRBJ1-1
D gene: -
CDR3 DNA: TGTGCCAGCAGCTTAGGAGGACAGAGTGAAGCTTTCTTT
CDR3 protein: CASSLGGQSEAFF

clone size: once
V gene: TRBV29-1
J gene: TRBJ2-7
D gene: -
CDR3 DNA: TGCAGCGTTGAAGGTCAAGCGGGCGAGCAGTACTTC
CDR3 protein: CSVEGQAGEQYF

clone size: -
V gene: TRBV30
J gene: TRBJ2-3
D gene: -
CDR3 DNA: TGTGCCTGGAGTGGAGGGGCCGGCACAGATACGCAGTATTTT
CDR3 protein: CAWSGGAGTDTQYF

clone size: -
V gene: TRBV7-2
J gene: TRBJ2-4
D gene: TRBD1
CDR3 DNA: TGTGCCAGCAGCTTGACAGGGGGAAGAAGCAAAAACATTCAGTACTTC
CDR3 protein: CASSLTGGRSKNIQYF

clone size: -
V gene: TRBV4-1
J gene: TRBJ2-2
D gene: -
CDR3 DNA: TGCGCCAGCAGCCAAGTGTCCCGGACCAGGGAGCTGTTTTTT
CDR3 protein: CASSQVSRTRELFF

clone size: -
V gene: TRBV5-6
J gene: TRBJ2-3
D gene: -
CDR3 DNA: TGTGCCAGCAGCCGGGACACTGGATACACAGATACGCAGTATTTT
CDR3 protein: CASSRDTGYTDTQYF

clone size: -
V gene: TRBV30
J gene: TRBJ2-7
D gene: -
CDR3 DNA: TGTGCCTGGAGTGACAGTGACACCTACGAGCAGTACTTC
CDR3 protein: CAWSDSDTYEQYF

clone size: -
V gene: TRBV11-2
J gene: TRBJ2-5
D gene: -
CDR3 DNA: TGTGCCAGCAGCTTAGAGATTTTGAGGCACCAAGAGACCCAGTACTTC
CDR3 protein: CASSLEILRHQETQYF

clone size: -
V gene: TRBV13
J gene: TRBJ2-1
D gene: TRBD2
CDR3 DNA: TGTGCCAGCAGCGAACTAGCGGGACCTGACAATGAGCAGTTCTTC
CDR3 protein: CASSELAGPDNEQFF

clone size: once
V gene: TRBV19
J gene: TRBJ2-2
D gene: -
CDR3 DNA: TGTGCCAGTGGGGGTCGACTAGTTTCTGGCGGGGAGCTGTTTTTT
CDR3 protein: CASGGRLVSGGELFF

clone size: -
V gene: TRBV6-1
J gene: TRBJ1-5
D gene: -
CDR3 DNA: TGTGCCACCTCAGAGTTTAGCAATCAGCCCCAGCATTTT
CDR3 protein: CATSEFSNQPQHF

clone size: few
V gene: TRBV10-3
J gene: TRBJ2-7
D gene: -
CDR3 DNA: TGTGCCAGCAGTTTCGGTCGGACCTACGAGCAGTACTTC
CDR3 protein: CASSFGRTYEQYF

clone size: -
V gene: TRBV5-1
J gene: TRBJ1-2
D gene: -
CDR3 DNA: TGCGCCAGCGCTGGGCAGGGACCCTATGGCTACACCTTC
CDR3 protein: CASAGQGPYGYTF

clone size: -
V gene: TRBV6-5
J gene: TRBJ1-6
D gene: -
CDR3 DNA: TGTGCCAGCAGTTACGACACAGTGAATTCACCCCTCCACTTT
CDR3 protein: CASSYDTVNSPLHF

clone size: few
V gene: TRBV7-9
J gene: TRBJ1-3
D gene: -
CDR3 DNA: TGTGCCAGCAGCTCTCCTAATGAGTCTGGAAACACCATATATTTT
CDR3 protein: CASSSPNESGNTIYF

clone size: -
V gene: TRBV29-1
J gene: TRBJ1-2
D gene: TRBD1
CDR3 DNA: TGCAGCGTTTTTACAGGGGGCCTTGACTATGGCTACACCTTC
CDR3 protein: CSVFTGGLDYGYTF